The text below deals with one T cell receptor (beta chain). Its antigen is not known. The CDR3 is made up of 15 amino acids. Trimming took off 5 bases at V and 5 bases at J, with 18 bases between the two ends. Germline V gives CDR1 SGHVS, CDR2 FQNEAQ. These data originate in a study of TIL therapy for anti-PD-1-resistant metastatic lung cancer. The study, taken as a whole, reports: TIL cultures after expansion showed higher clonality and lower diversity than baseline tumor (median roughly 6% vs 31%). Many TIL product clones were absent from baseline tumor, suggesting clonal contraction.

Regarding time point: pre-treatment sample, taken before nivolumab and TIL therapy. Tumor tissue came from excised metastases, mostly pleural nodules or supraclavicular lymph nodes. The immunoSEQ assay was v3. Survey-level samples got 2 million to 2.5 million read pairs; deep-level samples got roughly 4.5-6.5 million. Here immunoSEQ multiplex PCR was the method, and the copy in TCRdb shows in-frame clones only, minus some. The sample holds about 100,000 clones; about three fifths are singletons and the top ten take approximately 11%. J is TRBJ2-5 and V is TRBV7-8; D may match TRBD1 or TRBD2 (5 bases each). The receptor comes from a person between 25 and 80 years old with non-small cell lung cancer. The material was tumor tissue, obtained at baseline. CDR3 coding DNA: TGTGCCAGCAGCAATAGGGGCCGGGGCTCTGAGACCCAGTACTTC. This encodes CASSNRGRGSETQYF.